This T cell receptor (beta chain) was documented in a study of T cell responses to AZD1222 COVID-19 vaccine. Libraries were prepared by immunoSEQ multiplex PCR; TCRdb keeps only in-frame clonotypes and omits some of them. Found here are about 99,000 clones, roughly 90% of them singletons; the top ten hold 15% to 20%. The V gene end was trimmed by 5 bases and the J gene end by 8 bases; junction bases not matched to a gene: 15. The CDR3 covers 16 residues. The germline gives CDR1 SGHTA, CDR2 FQGTGA. The sequencing here drew on peripheral blood, taken on day 0 of AZD1222 vaccination. The chain carries TRBV7-3 and TRBJ2-3; 8 bases fit TRBD2. The TCR originated in an adult in good health. In DNA form, the CDR3 reads TGTGCCAGCAGCCCAGGGACTAGTGGGGGGGCAGGTACGCAGTATTTT. It specifies CASSPGTSGGAGTQYF.